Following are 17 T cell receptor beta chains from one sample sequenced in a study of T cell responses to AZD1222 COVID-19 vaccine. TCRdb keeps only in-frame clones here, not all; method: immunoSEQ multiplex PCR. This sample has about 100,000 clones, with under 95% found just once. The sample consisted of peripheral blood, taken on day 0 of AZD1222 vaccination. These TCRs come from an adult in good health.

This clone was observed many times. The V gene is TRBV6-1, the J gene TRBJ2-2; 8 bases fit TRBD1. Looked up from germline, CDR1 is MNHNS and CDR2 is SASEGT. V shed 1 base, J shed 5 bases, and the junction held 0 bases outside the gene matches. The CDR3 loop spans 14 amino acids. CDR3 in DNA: TGTGCCAGCAGTGAAGGGACAGGGACCGGGGAGCTGTTTTTT. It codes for CASSEGTGTGELFF.

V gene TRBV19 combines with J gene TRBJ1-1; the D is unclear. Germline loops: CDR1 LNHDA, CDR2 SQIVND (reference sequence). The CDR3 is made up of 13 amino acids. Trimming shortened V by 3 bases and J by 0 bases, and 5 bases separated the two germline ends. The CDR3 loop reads CASSIRMNTEAFF. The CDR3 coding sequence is TGTGCCAGTAGTATCCGCATGAACACTGAAGCTTTCTTT. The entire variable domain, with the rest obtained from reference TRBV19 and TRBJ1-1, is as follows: DGGITQSPKYLFRKEGQNVTLSCEQNLNHDAMYWYRQDPGQGLRLIYYSQIVNDFQKGDIAEGYSVSREKKESFPLTVTSAQKNPTAFYLCASSIRMNTEAFFGQGTRLTVV.

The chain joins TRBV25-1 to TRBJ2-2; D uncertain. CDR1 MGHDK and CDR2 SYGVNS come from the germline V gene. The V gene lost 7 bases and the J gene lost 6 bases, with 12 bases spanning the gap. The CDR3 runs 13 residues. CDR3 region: CASTPGRPGELFF. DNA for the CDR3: TGTGCCAGCACTCCAGGACGTCCCGGGGAGCTGTTTTTT.

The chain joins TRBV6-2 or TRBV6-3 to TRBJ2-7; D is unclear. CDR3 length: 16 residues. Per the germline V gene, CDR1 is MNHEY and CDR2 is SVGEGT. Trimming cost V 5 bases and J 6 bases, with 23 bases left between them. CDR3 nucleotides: TGTGCCAGCAGTCCACACCCACCATGGACCACCGTCGAGCAGTACTTC. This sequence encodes CASSPHPPWTTVEQYF.

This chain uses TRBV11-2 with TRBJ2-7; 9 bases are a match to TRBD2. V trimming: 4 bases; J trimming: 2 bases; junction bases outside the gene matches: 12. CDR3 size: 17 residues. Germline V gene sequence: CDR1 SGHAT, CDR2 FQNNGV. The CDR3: CASSSWPKRGAAYEQYF. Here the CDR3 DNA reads TGTGCCAGCAGCTCATGGCCTAAGCGGGGGGCGGCCTACGAGCAGTACTTC.

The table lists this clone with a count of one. CDR3 sequence reads: CASSYWGNTDTQYF. The CDR3 bases are TGTGCCAGCAGTTATTGGGGTAACACAGATACGCAGTATTTT. This chain uses TRBV6-5 with TRBJ2-3; D not certain. Looked up from germline, CDR1 is MNHEY and CDR2 is SVGAGI. V gave up 3 bases and J gave up 2 bases, with 9 bases separating them. The CDR3 is 14 residues long.

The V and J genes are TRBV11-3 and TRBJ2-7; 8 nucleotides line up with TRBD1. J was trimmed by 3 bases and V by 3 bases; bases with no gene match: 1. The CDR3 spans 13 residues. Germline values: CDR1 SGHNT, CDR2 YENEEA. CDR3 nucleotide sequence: TGTGCCAGCAGCTTGACAGGGGTCTACGAGCAGTACTTC. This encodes CASSLTGVYEQYF.

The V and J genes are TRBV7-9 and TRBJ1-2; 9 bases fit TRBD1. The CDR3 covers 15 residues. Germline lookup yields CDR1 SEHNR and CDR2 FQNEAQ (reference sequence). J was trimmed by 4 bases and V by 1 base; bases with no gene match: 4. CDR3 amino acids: CASSLDRGLIYGYTF. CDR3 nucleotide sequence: TGTGCCAGCAGCTTAGACAGGGGGCTAATCTATGGCTACACCTTC.

CDR3 protein: CASRYSHSGGGYPYNEQFF. CDR3 bases: TGTGCCAGTAGGTATAGTCATTCGGGGGGCGGCTACCCTTACAATGAGCAGTTCTTC. The chain carries TRBV19 and TRBJ2-1; possible D gene TRBD2, 7 bases. The CDR3 contains 19 residues. The germline V and J ends were trimmed by 6 bases and 4 bases, with 28 bases remaining between them. CDR1 and CDR2 from the germline V gene are LNHDA and SQIVND (reference sequence).

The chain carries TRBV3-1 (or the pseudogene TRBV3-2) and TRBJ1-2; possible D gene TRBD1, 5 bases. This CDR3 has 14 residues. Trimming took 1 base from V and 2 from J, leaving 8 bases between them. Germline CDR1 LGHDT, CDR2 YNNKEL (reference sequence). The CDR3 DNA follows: TGTGCCAGCAGCCAAGGTGGGGGGAACTATGGCTACACCTTC. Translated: CASSQGGGNYGYTF.

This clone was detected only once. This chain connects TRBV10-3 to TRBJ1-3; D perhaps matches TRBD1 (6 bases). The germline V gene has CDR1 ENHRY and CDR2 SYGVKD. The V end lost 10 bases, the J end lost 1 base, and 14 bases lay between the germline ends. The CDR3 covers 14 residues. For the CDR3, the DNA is TGTGCCACCTCGGACAGTAAATCTGGAAACACCATATATTTT. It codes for CATSDSKSGNTIYF.

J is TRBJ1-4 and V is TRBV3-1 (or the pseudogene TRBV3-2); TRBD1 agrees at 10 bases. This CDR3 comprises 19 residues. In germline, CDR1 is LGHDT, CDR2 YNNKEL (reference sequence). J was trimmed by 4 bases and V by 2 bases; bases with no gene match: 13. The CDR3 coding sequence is TGTGCCAGCAGCCAACTCCAGGACAGGGGGGCGCGAGGTAATGAAAAACTGTTTTTT. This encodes CASSQLQDRGARGNEKLFF.

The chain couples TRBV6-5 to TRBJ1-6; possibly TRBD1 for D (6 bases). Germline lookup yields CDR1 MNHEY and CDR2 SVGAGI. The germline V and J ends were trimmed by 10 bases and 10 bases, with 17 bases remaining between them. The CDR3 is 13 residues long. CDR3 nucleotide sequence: TGTGCCACAGGGGTACCTCTGGGGTCACCCCTCCACTTT. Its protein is CATGVPLGSPLHF.

The CDR3 coding sequence is TGTGCCAGCAGCGCCCGGGGGGCCGGGGGAGATACGCAGTATTTT. Translating it yields CASSARGAGGDTQYF. The gene calls are TRBV9 and TRBJ2-3; maybe TRBD2 (7 bases). Germline CDR1 and CDR2: SGDLS and YYNGEE. The length of the CDR3 is 15 residues. V lost 3 bases and J lost 5, with 16 bases in between.

CDR3 in DNA: TGTGCCAGCAGTTACAGGGGTTATGGCTACACCTTC. Residues: CASSYRGYGYTF. The chain joins TRBV6-6 to TRBJ1-2; D might be TRBD1 (5 bases). The CDR3 is 12 residues long. Germline assignment: CDR1 MNHNY and CDR2 SVGAGI (reference sequence). Trimming left V 2 bases short and J 5 bases short, with 6 bases between.

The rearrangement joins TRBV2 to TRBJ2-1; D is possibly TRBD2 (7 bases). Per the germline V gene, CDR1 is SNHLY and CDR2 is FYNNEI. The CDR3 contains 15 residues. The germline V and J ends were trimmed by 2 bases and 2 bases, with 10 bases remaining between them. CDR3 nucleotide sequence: TGTGCCAGCAGTGAAAGGGGGGGGACCTACAATGAGCAGTTCTTC. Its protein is CASSERGGTYNEQFF. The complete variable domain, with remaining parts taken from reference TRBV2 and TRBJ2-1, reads EPEVTQTPSHQVTQMGQEVILRCVPISNHLYFYWYRQILGQKVEFLVSFYNNEISEKSEIFDDQFSVERPDGSNFTLKIRSTKLEDSAMYFCASSERGGTYNEQFFGPGTRLTVL.

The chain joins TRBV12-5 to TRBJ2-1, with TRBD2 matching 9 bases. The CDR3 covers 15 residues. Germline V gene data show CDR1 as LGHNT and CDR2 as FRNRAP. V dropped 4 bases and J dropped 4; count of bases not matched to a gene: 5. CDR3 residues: CASGSLAGGYNEQFF. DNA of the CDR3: TGTGCTAGTGGTTCCCTGGCGGGGGGGTACAATGAGCAGTTCTTC.